The clone carrying this T cell receptor (beta chain) was picked up one time. Its target is unknown. The repertoire was sequenced with immunoSEQ multiplex PCR; TCRdb's copy has only in-frame clones and lacks some. The sample has 410,000 or so clones, approximately 92% seen once. The sample is drawn from a study of Ad26.COV2.S vaccination and SARS-CoV-2 variants. Stated treatment: 15 to 20 received Ad26.COV2.S at low or high dose, single or two shots; roughly five received placebo; per-sample allocation not given. Collection of the samples took place on day 63 after the first injection of vaccine or placebo. Points from the study as a whole: Spike-specific CD8+ and CD4+ T cell responses reportedly showed substantial breadth after vaccination.

The germline CDR1 and CDR2 sequences are MNHEY and SVGAGI. The CDR3 has 12 amino acids. V was clipped by 8 bases and J by 6 bases, with 11 bases between them. The rearrangement uses TRBV6-5 and TRBJ1-5; D is undetermined. This sequence originates from a person aged 18-65 years who received the Ad26.COV2.S COVID-19 vaccine or a placebo. The input for sequencing was peripheral blood, taken in a trial of Ad26.COV2.S vaccine versus placebo. The CDR3 reads CASGDWGQPQHF. In nucleotides, the CDR3 is TGTGCCAGCGGCGACTGGGGTCAGCCCCAGCATTTT.